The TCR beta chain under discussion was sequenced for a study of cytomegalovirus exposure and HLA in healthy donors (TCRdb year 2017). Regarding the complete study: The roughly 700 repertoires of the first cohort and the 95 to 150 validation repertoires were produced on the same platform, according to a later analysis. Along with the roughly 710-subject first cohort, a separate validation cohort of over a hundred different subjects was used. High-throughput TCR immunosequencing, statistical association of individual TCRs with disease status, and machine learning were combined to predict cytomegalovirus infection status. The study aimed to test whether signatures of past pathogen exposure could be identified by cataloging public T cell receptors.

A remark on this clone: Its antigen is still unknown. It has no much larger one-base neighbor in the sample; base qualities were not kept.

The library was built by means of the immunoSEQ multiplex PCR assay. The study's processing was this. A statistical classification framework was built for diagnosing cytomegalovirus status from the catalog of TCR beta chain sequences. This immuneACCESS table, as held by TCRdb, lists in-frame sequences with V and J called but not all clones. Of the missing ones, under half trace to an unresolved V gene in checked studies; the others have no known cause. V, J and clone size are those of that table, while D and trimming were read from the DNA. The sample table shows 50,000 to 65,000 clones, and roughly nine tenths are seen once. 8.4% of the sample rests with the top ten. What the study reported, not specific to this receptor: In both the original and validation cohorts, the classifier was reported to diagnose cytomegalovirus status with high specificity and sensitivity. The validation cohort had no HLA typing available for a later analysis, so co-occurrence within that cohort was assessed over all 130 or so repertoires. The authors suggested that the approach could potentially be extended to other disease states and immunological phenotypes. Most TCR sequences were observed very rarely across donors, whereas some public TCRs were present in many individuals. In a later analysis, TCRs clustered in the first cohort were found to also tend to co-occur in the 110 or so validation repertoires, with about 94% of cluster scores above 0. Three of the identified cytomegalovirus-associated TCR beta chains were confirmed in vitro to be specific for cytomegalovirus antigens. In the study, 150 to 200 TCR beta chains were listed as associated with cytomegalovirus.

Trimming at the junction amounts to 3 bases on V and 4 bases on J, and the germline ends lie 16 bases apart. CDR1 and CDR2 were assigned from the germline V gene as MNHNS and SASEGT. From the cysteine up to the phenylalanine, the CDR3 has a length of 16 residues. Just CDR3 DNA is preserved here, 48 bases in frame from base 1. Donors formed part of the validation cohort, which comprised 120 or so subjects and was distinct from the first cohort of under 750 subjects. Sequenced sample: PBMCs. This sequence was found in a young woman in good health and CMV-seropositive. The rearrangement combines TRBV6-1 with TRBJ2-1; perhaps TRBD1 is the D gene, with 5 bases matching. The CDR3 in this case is CASSEFKGQKYNEQFF. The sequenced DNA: TGTGCCAGCAGTGAGTTCAAGGGGCAAAAATACAATGAGCAGTTCTTC.